This T cell receptor (beta chain) comes out of a study of blood T cell repertoires in COVID-19. The wider study: Nucleic acid was either cDNA or gDNA, and it came from T cells, B-cell-depleted T cells, or PBMCs.

The data were produced by immunoSEQ multiplex PCR, yet TCRdb's version contains in-frame clones alone and is incomplete. The sample has roughly 400,000 clones; around 91% are singletons. The germline V gene has CDR1 SGDLS and CDR2 YYNGEE. The V and J ends lost 4 bases and 6 bases, in that order; junction bases with no gene match: 9. CDR3 size: 15 residues. Sequencing was carried out using PBMCs or T cells enriched from blood (not recorded which). The chain joins TRBV9 to TRBJ1-5; the match to TRBD1 covers 8 bases. The origin of this receptor is a young man who had recovered from COVID-19. The CDR3 spells CASSLTGGVRQPQHF. CDR3 bases: TGTGCCAGCAGCTTAACAGGGGGGGTTCGTCAGCCCCAGCATTTT.